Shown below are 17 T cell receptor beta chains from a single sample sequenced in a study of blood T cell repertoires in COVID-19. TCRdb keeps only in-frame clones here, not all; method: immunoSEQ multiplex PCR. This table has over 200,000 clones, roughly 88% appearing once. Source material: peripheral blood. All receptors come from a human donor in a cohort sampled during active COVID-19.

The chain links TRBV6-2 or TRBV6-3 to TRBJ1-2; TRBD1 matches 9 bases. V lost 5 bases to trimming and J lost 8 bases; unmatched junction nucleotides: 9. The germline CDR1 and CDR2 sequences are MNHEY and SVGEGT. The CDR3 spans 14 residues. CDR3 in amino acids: CASSLQGAISGYTF. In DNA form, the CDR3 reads TGTGCCAGCAGTCTACAGGGGGCTATTTCGGGCTACACCTTC.

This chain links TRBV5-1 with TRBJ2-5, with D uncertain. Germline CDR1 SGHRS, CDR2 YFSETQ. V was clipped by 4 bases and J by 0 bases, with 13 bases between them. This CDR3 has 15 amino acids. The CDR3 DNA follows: TGCGCCAGCAGCGACGGAGCACCGTACCAAGAGACCCAGTACTTC. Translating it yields CASSDGAPYQETQYF.

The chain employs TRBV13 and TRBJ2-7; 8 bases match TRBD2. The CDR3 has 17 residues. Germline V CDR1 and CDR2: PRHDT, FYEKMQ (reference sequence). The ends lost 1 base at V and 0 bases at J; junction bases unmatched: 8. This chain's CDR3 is CASSLVVGLGSSYEQYF. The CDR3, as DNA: TGTGCCAGCAGCTTAGTAGTGGGACTAGGCAGCTCCTACGAGCAGTACTTC.

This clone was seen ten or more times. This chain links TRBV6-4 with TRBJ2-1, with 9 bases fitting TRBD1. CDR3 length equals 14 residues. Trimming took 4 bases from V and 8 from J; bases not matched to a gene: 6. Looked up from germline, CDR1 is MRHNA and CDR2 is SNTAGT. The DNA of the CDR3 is TGTGCCAGCAGTGCCGACACAGGGGGCGATGAGCAGTTCTTC. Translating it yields CASSADTGGDEQFF.

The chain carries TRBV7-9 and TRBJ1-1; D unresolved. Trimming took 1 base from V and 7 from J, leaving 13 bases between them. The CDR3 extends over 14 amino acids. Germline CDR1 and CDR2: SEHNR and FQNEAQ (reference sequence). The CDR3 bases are TGTGCCAGCAGCTTAGATATTCTTCCGGGTGAAGCTTTCTTT. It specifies CASSLDILPGEAFF. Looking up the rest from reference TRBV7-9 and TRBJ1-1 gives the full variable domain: DTGVSQNPRHKITKRGQNVTFRCDPISEHNRLYWYRQTLGQGPEFLTYFQNEAQLEKSRLLSDRFSAERPKGSFSTLEIQRTEQGDSAMYLCASSLDILPGEAFFGQGTRLTVV.

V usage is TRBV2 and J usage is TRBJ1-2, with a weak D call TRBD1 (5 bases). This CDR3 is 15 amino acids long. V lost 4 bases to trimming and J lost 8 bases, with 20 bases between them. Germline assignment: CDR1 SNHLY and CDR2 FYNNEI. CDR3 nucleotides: TGTGCCAGCAGTGTTCCGCCTTACAGGTTAAGAGGCTACACCTTC. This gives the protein CASSVPPYRLRGYTF.

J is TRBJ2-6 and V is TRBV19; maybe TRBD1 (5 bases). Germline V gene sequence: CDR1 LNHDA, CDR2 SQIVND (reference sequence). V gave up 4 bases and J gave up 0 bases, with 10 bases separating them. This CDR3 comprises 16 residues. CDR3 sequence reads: CASSKGVRSGANVLTF. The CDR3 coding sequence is TGTGCCAGTAGTAAAGGGGTCCGCTCTGGGGCCAACGTCCTGACTTTC.

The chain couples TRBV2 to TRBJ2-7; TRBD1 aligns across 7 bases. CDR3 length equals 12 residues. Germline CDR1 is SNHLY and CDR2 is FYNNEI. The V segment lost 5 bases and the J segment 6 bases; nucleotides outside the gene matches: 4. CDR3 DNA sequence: TGTGCCAGCAGTCCGACAGGGTCCGAGCAGTACTTC. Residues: CASSPTGSEQYF.

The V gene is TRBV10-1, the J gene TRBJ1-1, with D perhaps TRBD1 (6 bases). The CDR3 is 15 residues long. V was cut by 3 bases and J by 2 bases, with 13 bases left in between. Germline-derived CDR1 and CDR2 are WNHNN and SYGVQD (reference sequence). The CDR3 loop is CASSEGAGVNTEAFF. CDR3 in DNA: TGCGCCAGCAGTGAAGGGGCAGGGGTTAACACTGAAGCTTTCTTT.

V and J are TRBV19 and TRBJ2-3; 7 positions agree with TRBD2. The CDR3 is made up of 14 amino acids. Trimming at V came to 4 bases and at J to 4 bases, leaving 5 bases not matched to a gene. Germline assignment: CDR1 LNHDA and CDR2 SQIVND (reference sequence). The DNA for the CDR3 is TGTGCCAGTAGTACGGGGGAGGGCCCAGATACGCAGTATTTT. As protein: CASSTGEGPDTQYF.

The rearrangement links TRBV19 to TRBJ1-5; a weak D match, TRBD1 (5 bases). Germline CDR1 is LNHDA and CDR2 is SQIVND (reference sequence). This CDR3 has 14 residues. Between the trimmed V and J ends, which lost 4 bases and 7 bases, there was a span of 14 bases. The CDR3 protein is CASSSRQGTQPQHF. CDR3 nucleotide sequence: TGTGCCAGTAGTAGTCGGCAGGGCACCCAGCCCCAGCATTTT.

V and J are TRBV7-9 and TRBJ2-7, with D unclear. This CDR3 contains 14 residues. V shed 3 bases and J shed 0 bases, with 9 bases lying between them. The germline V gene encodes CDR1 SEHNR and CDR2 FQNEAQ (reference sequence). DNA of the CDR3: TGTGCCAGCAGCTTCGGCGGTAGCTCCTACGAGCAGTACTTC. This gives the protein CASSFGGSSYEQYF.

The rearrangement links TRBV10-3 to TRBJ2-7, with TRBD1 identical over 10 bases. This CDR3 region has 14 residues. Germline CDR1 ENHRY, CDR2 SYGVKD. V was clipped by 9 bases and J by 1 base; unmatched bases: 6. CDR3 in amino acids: CAILPGQGSYEQYF. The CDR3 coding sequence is TGTGCCATTCTTCCGGGACAGGGGTCCTACGAGCAGTACTTC.

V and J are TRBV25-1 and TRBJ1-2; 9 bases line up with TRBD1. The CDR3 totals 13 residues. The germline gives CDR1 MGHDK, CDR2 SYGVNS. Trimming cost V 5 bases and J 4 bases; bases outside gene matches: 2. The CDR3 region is CASSRQGVYGYTF. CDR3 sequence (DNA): TGTGCCAGCAGTAGACAGGGGGTCTATGGCTACACCTTC.

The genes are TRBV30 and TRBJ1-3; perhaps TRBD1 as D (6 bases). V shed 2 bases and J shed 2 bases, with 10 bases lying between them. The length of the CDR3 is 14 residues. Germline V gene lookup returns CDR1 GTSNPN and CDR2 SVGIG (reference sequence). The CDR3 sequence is CAWSLGQAGNTIYF. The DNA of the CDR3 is TGTGCCTGGAGTTTGGGACAAGCTGGAAACACCATATATTTT.

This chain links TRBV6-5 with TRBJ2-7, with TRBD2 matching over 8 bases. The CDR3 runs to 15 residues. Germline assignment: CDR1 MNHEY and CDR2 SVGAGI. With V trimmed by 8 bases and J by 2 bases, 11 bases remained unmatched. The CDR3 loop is CASSPFGGETYEQYF. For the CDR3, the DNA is TGTGCCAGCTCCCCATTCGGGGGGGAAACCTACGAGCAGTACTTC.

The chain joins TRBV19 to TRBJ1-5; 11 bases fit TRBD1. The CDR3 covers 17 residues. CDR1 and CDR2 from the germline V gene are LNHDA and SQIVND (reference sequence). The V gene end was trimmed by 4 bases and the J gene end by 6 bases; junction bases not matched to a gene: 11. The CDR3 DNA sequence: TGTGCCAGTAGTACAATACCGGGACAGGGGGATCTTCAGCCCCAGCATTTT. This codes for CASSTIPGQGDLQPQHF.